The 23 T cell receptor beta chains below come from one sample, sequenced in a study of blood T cell repertoires in COVID-19. The method was immunoSEQ multiplex PCR; TCRdb's version includes in-frame clones alone and lacks a portion of them. This table holds almost 70,000 clones, 88% found once. The sequenced material came from peripheral blood. The receptor source for this set is a woman in her 70s with acute or convalescent COVID-19.

The chain joins TRBV28 to TRBJ1-1; D not certain. Deletions cut 7 bases from V and 7 bases from J, with 13 bases between. Per the germline V gene, CDR1 is MDHEN and CDR2 is SYDVKM. CDR3 length equals 12 residues. The CDR3 protein is CASTSNSLEAFF. The CDR3 DNA sequence: TGTGCCAGCACCAGTAACAGCCTTGAAGCTTTCTTT. Together with reference TRBV28 and TRBJ1-1, the CDR3 gives the full variable domain: DVKVTQSSRYLVKRTGEKVFLECVQDMDHENMFWYRQDPGLGLRLIYFSYDVKMKEKGDIPEGYSVSREKKERFSLILESASTNQTSMYLCASTSNSLEAFFGQGTRLTVV.

The rearrangement uses TRBV19 and TRBJ1-4; D is unclear. Trimming removed 5 bases from V and 5 bases from J, with 9 bases in between. The CDR3 contains 13 residues. The V gene's germline CDR1 is LNHDA and CDR2 SQIVND (reference sequence). CDR3 DNA sequence: TGTGCCAGTAGTTTTCTCCGGAATGAAAAACTGTTTTTT. Translation gives CASSFLRNEKLFF. The full variable domain, in which reference TRBV19 and TRBJ1-4 provide the parts outside the CDR3, is DGGITQSPKYLFRKEGQNVTLSCEQNLNHDAMYWYRQDPGQGLRLIYYSQIVNDFQKGDIAEGYSVSREKKESFPLTVTSAQKNPTAFYLCASSFLRNEKLFFGSGTQLSVL.

A word on this clone: This sample also contains other DNA sequences that code for the same CDR3. The chain employs TRBV2 and TRBJ2-7, with D possibly TRBD1 on 7 matching bases. The V end was cut by 7 bases, the J end by 6 bases, with 28 bases between. The CDR3 runs 17 residues. In germline, CDR1 is SNHLY, CDR2 FYNNEI. The CDR3: CASTLTSGRGAIGEQYF. CDR3 nucleotides: TGTGCCAGCACCCTCACCTCGGGCAGGGGGGCAATAGGCGAGCAGTACTTC.

This clone was observed once. The CDR3 bases are TGTGCCAGCAGTTTGGTAGCGGGGGCTGGGACCTACAATGAGCAGTTCTTC. This sequence encodes CASSLVAGAGTYNEQFF. The rearrangement joins TRBV27 to TRBJ2-1, with TRBD2 matching 9 bases. The V gene's germline CDR1 is MNHEY and CDR2 SMNVEV (reference sequence). This CDR3 has 17 residues. With V trimmed by 3 bases and J by 2 bases, 8 bases remained unmatched.

The CDR3 reads CASSPRTPEQFF. The CDR3 nucleotides read TGTGCCAGCAGCCCGCGCACCCCTGAGCAGTTCTTC. The genes are TRBV11-2 and TRBJ2-1; no definite D call. CDR1 is SGHAT, CDR2 FQNNGV, per germline. The CDR3 runs to 12 residues. Trimming removed 5 bases from V and 9 bases from J, with 11 bases in between.

The chain recombines TRBV6-1 with TRBJ1-5; D not resolved. V lost 3 bases to trimming and J lost 3 bases, with 12 bases between them. The CDR3 is 15 residues long. The germline CDR1 and CDR2 sequences are MNHNS and SASEGT. The CDR3 protein is CASSEASPYNQPQHF. The DNA for the CDR3 is TGTGCCAGCAGTGAGGCCTCCCCATACAATCAGCCCCAGCATTTT.

This clone came up once. The chain couples TRBV6-2 or TRBV6-3 to TRBJ2-3; D may be TRBD2 (5 bases). The germline V gene encodes CDR1 MNHEY and CDR2 SVGEGT. The CDR3 spans 15 residues. With 2 bases removed from V and 2 bases from J, the gap between germline ends came to 11 bases. The DNA of the CDR3 is TGTGCCAGCAGTTACGGAGGCAGATACACAGATACGCAGTATTTT. It is translated as CASSYGGRYTDTQYF.

The chain links TRBV5-1 to TRBJ1-2; D is possibly TRBD1 (5 bases). The germline V and J ends were trimmed by 4 bases and 4 bases, with 17 bases remaining between them. The CDR3 loop spans 15 amino acids. The germline CDR1 and CDR2 sequences are SGHRS and YFSETQ. The DNA of the CDR3 is TGCGCCAGCAGCCCCTCCGACGGGGGGGGCTATGGCTACACCTTC. Translating gives CASSPSDGGGYGYTF. Based on the CDR3 plus reference TRBV5-1 and TRBJ1-2, the full variable domain is KAGVTQTPRYLIKTRGQQVTLSCSPISGHRSVSWYQQTPGQGLQFLFEYFSETQRNKGNFPGRFSGRQFSNSRSEMNVSTLELGDSALYLCASSPSDGGGYGYTFGSGTRLTVV.

The rearrangement uses TRBV5-5 and TRBJ2-5, with 7 bases that match TRBD1. J gave up 2 bases and V 0 bases, and 10 bases lay outside the gene matches. Germline loops: CDR1 SGHKS, CDR2 YYEKEE (reference sequence). There are 17 residues in the CDR3. This chain's CDR3 is CASSLGQPGTEQETQYF. Written as DNA, the CDR3 is TGTGCCAGCAGCTTGGGACAACCCGGGACAGAACAAGAGACCCAGTACTTC.

The chain combines TRBV20-1 with TRBJ1-1; no definite D call. With 6 bases removed from V and 5 bases from J, the gap between germline ends came to 10 bases. Germline V gene lookup returns CDR1 DFQATT and CDR2 SNEGSKA (reference sequence). The CDR3 contains 11 residues. CDR3 in amino acids: CSAPQVTEAFF. The CDR3 region has the DNA TGCAGTGCCCCCCAGGTAACTGAAGCTTTCTTT.

This clone was detected only once. The genes are TRBV27 and TRBJ1-1; a weak D match, TRBD1 (5 bases). The ends were cut back, 3 bases at V and 4 bases at J, with 9 bases in the middle. The CDR3 sequence is 13 residues long. Germline V lookup: CDR1 MNHEY, CDR2 SMNVEV (reference sequence). This CDR3 is CASSFARATEAFF. The CDR3 DNA follows: TGTGCCAGCAGTTTCGCCAGGGCCACTGAAGCTTTCTTT.

The chain is built from TRBV27 and TRBJ2-1, with TRBD2 matching over 9 bases. With 5 bases clipped from V and 5 bases from J, the junction kept 7 bases outside the gene matches. This CDR3 has 15 amino acids. Germline V gene data show CDR1 as MNHEY and CDR2 as SMNVEV (reference sequence). The CDR3 region is CASSIGLAGHNEQFF. CDR3 nucleotide sequence: TGTGCCAGCAGTATAGGGCTAGCGGGACACAATGAGCAGTTCTTC.

V is TRBV24-1 and J is TRBJ2-1; 10 positions agree with TRBD1. The germline V gene encodes CDR1 KGHDR and CDR2 SFDVKD. The CDR3 extends over 15 amino acids. Unmatched junction bases numbered 8, after V lost 5 bases and J lost 8 bases. The chain's CDR3 is CATSVRDRGGDEQFF. As DNA, the CDR3 is TGTGCCACCAGTGTACGGGACAGGGGAGGCGATGAGCAGTTCTTC.

The CDR3, as DNA: TGTGCCAGCAGTTTATCCCCCGGAGTAGGGGGAAAACTGTTTTTT. Its protein is CASSLSPGVGGKLFF. This sequence joins TRBV28 and TRBJ1-4; perhaps TRBD1 as D (6 bases). The CDR3 has 15 amino acids. Trimming cost V 1 base and J 10 bases, with 16 bases left between them. Per the germline V gene, CDR1 is MDHEN and CDR2 is SYDVKM.

V gene TRBV29-1 combines with J gene TRBJ1-1; maybe TRBD1 (5 bases). Germline assignment: CDR1 SQVTM and CDR2 ANQGSEA. V lost 8 bases, J lost 1 base, and 8 bases lay in between. This CDR3 spans 11 amino acids. The CDR3 DNA is TGCAGCTCCAGGGCGAACACTGAAGCTTTCTTT. Amino acid sequence: CSSRANTEAFF.

The rearrangement links TRBV18 to TRBJ2-2, with a weak D call TRBD2 (6 bases). This CDR3 is 16 amino acids long. V gave up 3 bases and J gave up 5 bases, with 16 bases separating them. The germline CDR1 and CDR2 sequences are KGHSH and LQKENI. As DNA, the CDR3 is TGTGCCAGCTCACCCTCGGGGGTCCCGGGGACCGGGGAGCTGTTTTTT. Its protein is CASSPSGVPGTGELFF.

The V call is TRBV7-2, the J call TRBJ1-5; D unresolved. Per the germline V gene, CDR1 is SGHTA and CDR2 is FQGNSA. This CDR3 comprises 17 residues. V was trimmed by 5 bases and J by 5 bases, leaving 22 bases between them. The CDR3 coding sequence is TGTGCCAGCAGCGCCCCCCGGGAAGGAAGAGTTTATCAGCCCCAGCATTTT. Encoded protein: CASSAPREGRVYQPQHF.

The chain employs TRBV9 and TRBJ1-2, with 7 bases lining up with TRBD1. Germline CDR1 SGDLS, CDR2 YYNGEE. The CDR3 contains 14 residues. Germline trimming cut 0 bases from V and 5 bases from J; bases unmatched to any gene: 4. This chain's CDR3 is CASSVAGQPYGYTF. The CDR3 region has the DNA TGTGCCAGCAGCGTAGCGGGACAGCCTTATGGCTACACCTTC.

V gene TRBV30 combines with J gene TRBJ2-5, with a weak D call TRBD2 (6 bases). The CDR3 sequence is 13 residues long. The germline V and J ends were trimmed by 1 base and 5 bases, with 11 bases remaining between them. Germline CDR1 GTSNPN, CDR2 SVGIG (reference sequence). CDR3 coding DNA: TGTGCCTGGAGTGGATGGGGGGTGGAGACCCAGTACTTC. This translates into CAWSGWGVETQYF.

The genes are TRBV6-1 and TRBJ1-2; perhaps TRBD1 as D (6 bases). The CDR3 has 16 residues. The germline CDR1 and CDR2 sequences are MNHNS and SASEGT. Trimming took 3 bases from V and 3 from J, leaving 17 bases between them. CDR3 DNA sequence: TGTGCCAGCAGTGACCTAGGGGGAGTGCCTGACTATGGCTACACCTTC. Residues: CASSDLGGVPDYGYTF.

The rearrangement joins TRBV5-1 to TRBJ1-4, with 7 bases matching TRBD1. Germline values: CDR1 SGHRS, CDR2 YFSETQ. J was trimmed by 0 bases and V by 4 bases; bases with no gene match: 9. The CDR3 has 17 residues. The CDR3 coding sequence is TGCGCCAGCAGCCGACAGGGAGCGCTGACAACTAATGAAAAACTGTTTTTT. Its translation is CASSRQGALTTNEKLFF.

J is TRBJ1-2 and V is TRBV28; 7 bases agree with TRBD1. Germline assignment: CDR1 MDHEN and CDR2 SYDVKM. V shed 8 bases, J shed 7 bases, and the junction held 10 bases outside the gene matches. The length of the CDR3 is 13 residues. CDR3 sequence (DNA): TGTGCCAGCTGGAACAGGGGAAAGGGTGGCTACACCTTC. This translates into CASWNRGKGGYTF.

The V gene is TRBV5-8, the J gene TRBJ1-5; no definite D call. V shed 0 bases and J shed 6 bases, with 4 bases lying between them. Germline V gene lookup returns CDR1 SGHTS and CDR2 YDEGEE. The CDR3 has 12 residues. CDR3 protein: CASSLASQPQHF. The CDR3 DNA follows: TGTGCCAGCAGCTTGGCCAGTCAGCCCCAGCATTTT.